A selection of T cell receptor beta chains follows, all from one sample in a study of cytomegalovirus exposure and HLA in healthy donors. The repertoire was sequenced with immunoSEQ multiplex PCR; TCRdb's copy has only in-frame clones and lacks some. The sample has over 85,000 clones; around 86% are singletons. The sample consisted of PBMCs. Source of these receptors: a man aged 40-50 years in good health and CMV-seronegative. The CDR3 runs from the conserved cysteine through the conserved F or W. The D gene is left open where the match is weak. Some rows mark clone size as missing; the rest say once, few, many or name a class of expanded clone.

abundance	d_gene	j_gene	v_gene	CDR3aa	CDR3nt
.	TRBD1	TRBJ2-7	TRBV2	CASSEAGTAYYEQYF	TGTGCCAGCAGTGAAGCCGGGACAGCTTATTACGAGCAGTACTTC
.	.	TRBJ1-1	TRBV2	CASSFRVVAEAFF	TGTGCCAGCAGTTTCAGGGTCGTGGCTGAAGCTTTCTTT
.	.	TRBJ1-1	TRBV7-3	CASSDQMNTEAFF	TGTGCCAGCAGCGATCAGATGAACACTGAAGCTTTCTTT
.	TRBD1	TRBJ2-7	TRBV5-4	CASSGDSNSYEQYF	TGTGCCAGCAGCGGGGACAGCAACTCCTACGAGCAGTACTTC
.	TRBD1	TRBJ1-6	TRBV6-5	CASSYAGTAVNSPLHF	TGTGCCAGCAGTTACGCCGGGACAGCTGTTAATTCACCCCTCCACTTT
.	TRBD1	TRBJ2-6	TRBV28	CASRPTGGAGANVLTF	TGTGCCAGCAGGCCTACAGGGGGCGCTGGGGCCAACGTCCTGACTTTC
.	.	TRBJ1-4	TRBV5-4	CASSSPQGKLFF	TGTGCCAGCAGCTCCCCCCAGGGGAAACTGTTTTTT
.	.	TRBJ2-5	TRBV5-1	CASSLETGQGETQYF	TGCGCCAGCAGCTTGGAAACAGGTCAGGGGGAGACCCAGTACTTC
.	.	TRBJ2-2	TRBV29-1	CSVGRDTNTGELFF	TGCAGCGTTGGCCGGGACACCAACACCGGGGAGCTGTTTTTT
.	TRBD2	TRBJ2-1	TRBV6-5	CASRRTSREQFF	TGTGCCAGCAGGAGGACTAGTCGTGAGCAGTTCTTC
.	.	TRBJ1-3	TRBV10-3	CATGIGAAGNTIYF	TGTGCCACCGGAATAGGGGCGGCTGGAAACACCATATATTTT
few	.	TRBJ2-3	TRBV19	CASSGTGIGTQYF	TGTGCCAGTAGTGGAACAGGGATAGGTACGCAGTATTTT
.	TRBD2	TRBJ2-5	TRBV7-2	CASSYQLLAGETQYF	TGTGCCAGCAGTTATCAGCTATTAGCGGGGGAGACCCAGTACTTC
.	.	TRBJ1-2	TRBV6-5	CASSEDLAVGGYTF	TGTGCCAGCAGCGAAGACTTAGCCGTAGGAGGCTACACCTTC
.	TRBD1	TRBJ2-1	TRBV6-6	CASSPRGMGQGFF	TGTGCCAGCAGTCCCCGAGGAATGGGACAGGGGTTCTTC
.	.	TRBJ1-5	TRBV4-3	CASSQERGNQPQHF	TGCGCCAGCAGCCAAGAACGGGGGAATCAGCCCCAGCATTTT
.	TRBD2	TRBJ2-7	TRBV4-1	CASSQRGGIGHSSYEQYF	TGCGCCAGCAGCCAACGCGGGGGGATCGGTCATTCCTCCTACGAGCAGTACTTC
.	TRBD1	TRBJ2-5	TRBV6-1	CASRDRGTQYF	TGTGCCAGCAGGGACAGGGGGACCCAGTACTTC
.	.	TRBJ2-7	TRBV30	CACGKVTGIPYEQYF	TGTGCCTGCGGGAAAGTCACCGGGATTCCCTACGAGCAGTACTTC
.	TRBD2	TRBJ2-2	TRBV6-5	CASSPGLAATGELFF	TGTGCCAGCAGTCCGGGACTAGCGGCCACCGGGGAGCTGTTTTTT
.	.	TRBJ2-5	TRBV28	CASSGGVTQYF	TGTGCCAGCAGCGGCGGAGTGACCCAGTACTTC
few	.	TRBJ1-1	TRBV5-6	CASSLRGGLSTEAFF	TGTGCCAGCAGCCTTAGGGGGGGGCTTAGCACTGAAGCTTTCTTT
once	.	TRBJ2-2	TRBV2	CASSKQGNGELFF	TGTGCCAGCAGCAAACAGGGTAACGGGGAGCTGTTTTTT
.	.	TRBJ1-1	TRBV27	CASSLSGASMKAFF	TGTGCCAGCAGTTTGTCTGGGGCGAGCATGAAAGCTTTCTTT
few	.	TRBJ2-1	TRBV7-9	CASSAPPRAYSYNEQFF	TGTGCCAGCAGCGCCCCCCCGAGAGCGTACTCCTACAATGAGCAGTTCTTC
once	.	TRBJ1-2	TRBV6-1	CASSVKSLRGYTF	TGTGCCAGCAGTGTGAAATCCCTTAGAGGCTACACCTTC
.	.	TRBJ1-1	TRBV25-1	CASSEQGTEAFF	TGTGCCAGCAGTGAACAGGGCACTGAAGCTTTCTTT
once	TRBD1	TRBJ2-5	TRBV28	CASRARTGTETQYF	TGTGCCAGCAGGGCGAGGACAGGGACGGAGACCCAGTACTTC
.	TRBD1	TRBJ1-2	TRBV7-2	CASSLGGQGPYGYTF	TGTGCCAGCAGCTTAGGAGGACAGGGGCCTTATGGCTACACCTTC
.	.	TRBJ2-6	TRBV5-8	CASSLGARSGANVLTF	TGTGCCAGCAGCTTGGGGGCCAGATCTGGGGCCAACGTCCTGACTTTC
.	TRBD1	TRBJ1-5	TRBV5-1	CASSLARDRGRARNQPQHF	TGCGCCAGCAGCTTGGCGCGGGACAGGGGGCGCGCTCGGAATCAGCCCCAGCATTTT
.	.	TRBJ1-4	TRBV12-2	CASRQLQGATTNEKLFF	TGTGCAAGTCGCCAACTGCAGGGCGCAACAACTAATGAAAAACTGTTTTTT
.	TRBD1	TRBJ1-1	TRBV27	CASSLSSGGDSTNTEAFF	TGTGCCAGCAGTCTCTCTTCAGGGGGCGATTCGACAAACACTGAAGCTTTCTTT
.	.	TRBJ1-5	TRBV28	CASNSGSQPQHF	TGTGCCAGCAACTCAGGGTCTCAGCCCCAGCATTTT
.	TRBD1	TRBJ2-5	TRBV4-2	CASSLAHRGQGGETQYF	TGTGCCAGCAGCCTAGCCCATCGGGGACAGGGAGGAGAGACCCAGTACTTC
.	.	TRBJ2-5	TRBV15	CATSRDPRETQYF	TGTGCCACCAGCAGAGATCCCCGGGAGACCCAGTACTTC
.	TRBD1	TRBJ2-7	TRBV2	CAVGQGREQYF	TGTGCCGTCGGACAGGGCAGGGAGCAGTACTTC
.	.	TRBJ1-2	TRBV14	CASSPGRDSWYYTF	TGTGCCAGCAGCCCAGGACGGGACTCCTGGTACTACACCTTC
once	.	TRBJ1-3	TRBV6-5	CASSYGRGIRNTIYF	TGTGCCAGCAGTTACGGGAGGGGCATCAGAAACACCATATATTTT
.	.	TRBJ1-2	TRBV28	CASSPPTGRAGYTF	TGTGCCAGCAGTCCCCCCACAGGGCGCGCTGGCTACACCTTC
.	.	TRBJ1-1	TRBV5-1	CASSSQGFRTEAFF	TGCGCCAGCAGCTCACAGGGTTTTCGCACTGAAGCTTTCTTT
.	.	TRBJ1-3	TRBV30	CAWSVLGGVSGYF	TGTGCCTGGAGTGTTTTAGGGGGTGTTTCGGGTTATTTT
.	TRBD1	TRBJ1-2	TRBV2	CASSVPTGRRYGYTF	TGTGCCAGCAGTGTTCCGACAGGGCGAAGGTATGGCTACACCTTC
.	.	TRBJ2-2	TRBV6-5	CASRSPYTGELFF	TGTGCCAGCAGGTCCCCGTACACCGGGGAGCTGTTTTTT